This T cell receptor beta chain was sequenced for a study of Graves' ophthalmopathy and Graves' hyperthyroidism. Amplification targeted the TCR beta CDR3 regions, with RNA transcripts as the source material. An opening RT-PCR round employed HTBI primers and preceded a second-round multiplex PCR. TCRdb processed the multiplex PCR reads anew with MiXCR; each CDR3 protein has one entry. The table lists about 590,000 distinct CDR3 sequences, 39% of them singletons, with about 4.1% in the top ten. CDR3 length equals 15 residues. The V gene's germline CDR1 is LNHDA and CDR2 SQIVND (reference sequence). The V end lost 5 bases, the J end lost 1 base, and 15 bases lay between the germline ends.

This clonotype originated in an adult man with Graves' hyperthyroidism. The V and J genes are TRBV19 and TRBJ2-7; no firm D call. Sequencing was performed on peripheral blood or thyroid tissue (not recorded which). The CDR3 DNA follows: TGTGCCAGTAGTCCCCAGGTCTTAGGTTCCTACGAGCAGTACTTC. This encodes CASSPQVLGSYEQYF.